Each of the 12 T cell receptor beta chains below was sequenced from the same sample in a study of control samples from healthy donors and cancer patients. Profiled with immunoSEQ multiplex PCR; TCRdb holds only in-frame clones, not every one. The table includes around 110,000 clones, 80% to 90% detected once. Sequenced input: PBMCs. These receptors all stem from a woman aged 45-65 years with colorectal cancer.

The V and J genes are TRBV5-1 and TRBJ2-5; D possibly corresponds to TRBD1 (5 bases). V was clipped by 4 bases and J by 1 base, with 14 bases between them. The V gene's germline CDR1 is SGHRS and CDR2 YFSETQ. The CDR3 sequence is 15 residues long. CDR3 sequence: CASSPRGQGQETQYF. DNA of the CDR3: TGCGCCAGCAGCCCCCGTGGGCAGGGCCAAGAGACCCAGTACTTC.

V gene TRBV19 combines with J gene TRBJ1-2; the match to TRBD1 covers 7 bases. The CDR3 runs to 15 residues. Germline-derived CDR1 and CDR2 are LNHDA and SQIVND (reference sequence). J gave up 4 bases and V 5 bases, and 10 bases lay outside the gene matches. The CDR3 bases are TGTGCCAGTAGTCCGGACAGGCTGATGATCTATGGCTACACCTTC. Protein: CASSPDRLMIYGYTF.

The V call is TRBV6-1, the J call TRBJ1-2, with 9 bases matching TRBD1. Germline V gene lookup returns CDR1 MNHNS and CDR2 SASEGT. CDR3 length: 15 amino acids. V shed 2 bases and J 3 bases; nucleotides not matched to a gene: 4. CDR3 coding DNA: TGTGCCAGCAGTGAAAGTACAGGGGGCTACTATGGCTACACCTTC. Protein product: CASSESTGGYYGYTF.

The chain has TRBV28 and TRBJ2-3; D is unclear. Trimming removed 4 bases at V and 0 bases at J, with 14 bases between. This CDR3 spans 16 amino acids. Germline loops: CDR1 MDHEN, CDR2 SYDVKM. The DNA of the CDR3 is TGTGCCAGCAGTTCCCTAAGGGTGGAGAGCACAGATACGCAGTATTTT. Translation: CASSSLRVESTDTQYF.

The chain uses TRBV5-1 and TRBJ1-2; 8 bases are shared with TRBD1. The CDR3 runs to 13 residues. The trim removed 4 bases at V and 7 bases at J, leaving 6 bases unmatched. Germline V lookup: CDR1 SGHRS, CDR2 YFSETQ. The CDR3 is CASSIGQGLGYTF. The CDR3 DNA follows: TGCGCCAGCAGCATAGGACAGGGACTTGGCTACACCTTC.

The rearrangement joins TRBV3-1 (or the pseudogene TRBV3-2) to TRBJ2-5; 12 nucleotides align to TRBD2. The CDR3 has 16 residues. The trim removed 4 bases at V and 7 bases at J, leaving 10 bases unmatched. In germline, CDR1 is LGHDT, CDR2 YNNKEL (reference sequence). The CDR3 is CASSPASGGALVTQYF. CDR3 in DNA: TGTGCCAGCAGCCCCGCTAGCGGGGGGGCCTTGGTGACCCAGTACTTC.

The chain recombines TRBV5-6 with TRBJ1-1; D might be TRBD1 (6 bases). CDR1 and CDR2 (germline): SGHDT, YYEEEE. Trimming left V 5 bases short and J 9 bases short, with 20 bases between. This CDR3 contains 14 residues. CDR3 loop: CASSLQDRTRQAFF. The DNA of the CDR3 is TGTGCCAGCAGTTTGCAAGACAGGACTCGCCAAGCTTTCTTT.

CDR3 in amino acids: CAIRGSSGQANTGELFF. The CDR3 DNA is TGTGCCATCAGGGGGAGTAGCGGGCAAGCTAACACCGGGGAGCTGTTTTTT. This chain joins TRBV10-3 and TRBJ2-2; 7 bases are a match to TRBD2. The germline gives CDR1 ENHRY, CDR2 SYGVKD. The CDR3 runs 17 residues. V dropped 6 bases and J dropped 2; count of bases not matched to a gene: 12.

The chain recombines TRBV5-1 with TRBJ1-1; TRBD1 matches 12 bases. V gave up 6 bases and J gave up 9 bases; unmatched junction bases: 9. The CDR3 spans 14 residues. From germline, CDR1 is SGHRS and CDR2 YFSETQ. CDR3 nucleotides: TGCGCCAGCATTCCATCCGGGACAGGGGGCAAAGCTTTCTTT. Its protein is CASIPSGTGGKAFF.

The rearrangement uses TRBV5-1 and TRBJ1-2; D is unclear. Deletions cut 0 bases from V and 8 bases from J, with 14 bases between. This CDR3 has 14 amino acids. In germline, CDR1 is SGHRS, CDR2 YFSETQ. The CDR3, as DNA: TGCGCCAGCAGCTTGGATCCTACCACGAGAGGCTACACCTTC. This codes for CASSLDPTTRGYTF.

The CDR3 nucleotides are TGTGCCTGGAGTACTGGGAGGACTAATGAAAAACTGTTTTTT. Its protein is CAWSTGRTNEKLFF. V is TRBV30 and J is TRBJ1-4; D remains ambiguous. Trimming removed 2 bases at V and 2 bases at J, with 9 bases between. Germline CDR1 GTSNPN, CDR2 SVGIG (reference sequence). The CDR3 extends over 14 amino acids.

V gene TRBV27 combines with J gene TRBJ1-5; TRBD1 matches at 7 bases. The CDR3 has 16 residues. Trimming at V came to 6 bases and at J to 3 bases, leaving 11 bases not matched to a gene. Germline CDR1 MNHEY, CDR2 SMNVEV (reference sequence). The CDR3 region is CASSTGAPLVNQPQHF. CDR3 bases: TGTGCCAGCAGCACAGGGGCCCCCCTGGTCAATCAGCCCCAGCATTTT.